This is a list of T cell receptor beta chains from one sample in a study of T-cell memory formation after mild COVID-19. TCRdb reanalysed the 5' RACE reads using MiXCR and keeps one entry per CDR3 protein. The sample gives approximately 500,000 distinct CDR3 sequences, around a quarter of which show up once; under 15% is in the top ten. The sequencing sample was made of PBMCs or a T cell subset sorted from them (not recorded which). Source of these receptors: an adult woman who had mild COVID-19 (a few samples of this study predate the infection). Cell type and time point are not known. Each CDR3 is given with its conserved first and last residue. A D gene is named only where the DNA matches it firmly. Size is omitted from some rows. Given values are once, few, many or a class for expanded clones.

>TRBJ2-1|TRBD2|TRBV5-4|NA
TGTGCCAGCAGCCCCGGGACTAGTCGGAATAATGAGCAGTTCTTC
CASSPGTSRNNEQFF
>TRBJ1-1|NA|TRBV5-6|few
TGTGCCAGCAGTTTGGTTGCGGGGGAATCGGCTGAAGCTTTCTTT
CASSLVAGESAEAFF
>TRBJ2-5|TRBD2|TRBV5-1|NA
TGCGCCAGCAGCTTGGGTAGCGGGAGGCCCCCAGGGACCCAGTACTTC
CASSLGSGRPPGTQYF
>TRBJ2-2|TRBD2|TRBV7-9|many
TGTGCCAGCAGCCGACTAGCGGTGAACACCGGGGAGCTGTTTTTT
CASSRLAVNTGELFF
>TRBJ2-4|NA|TRBV27|NA
TGTGCCAGCAGTTTATCGGGACAAAGTAATATTCAGTACTTC
CASSLSGQSNIQYF
>TRBJ2-3|TRBD2|TRBV4-3|NA
TGCGCCAGCAGCCAACGCGGGTTAGCGGGAGGGCTCGGCACAGATACGCAGTATTTT
CASSQRGLAGGLGTDTQYF
>TRBJ1-5|TRBD1|TRBV7-2|NA
TGTGCCAGCAGCCCGGGACAGGGGTCGCGGCCCCAGCATTTT
CASSPGQGSRPQHF
>TRBJ2-7|NA|TRBV7-9|few
TGTGCCAGCAGCTCGGATCTGCGGGCCTCCTACGAGCAGTACTTC
CASSSDLRASYEQYF
>TRBJ2-5|TRBD2|TRBV6-5|few
TGTGCCAGCAGTTACTCCGGGACTAGCGGACAAGAGACCCAGTACTTC
CASSYSGTSGQETQYF
>TRBJ2-3|NA|TRBV5-1|NA
TGCGCCAGCAGCTTGCCCGGGCCCACAGATACGCAGTATTTT
CASSLPGPTDTQYF
>TRBJ2-7|NA|TRBV5-1|many
TGCGCCAGCAAACCATCCGGGGTCTACGAGCAGTACTTC
CASKPSGVYEQYF